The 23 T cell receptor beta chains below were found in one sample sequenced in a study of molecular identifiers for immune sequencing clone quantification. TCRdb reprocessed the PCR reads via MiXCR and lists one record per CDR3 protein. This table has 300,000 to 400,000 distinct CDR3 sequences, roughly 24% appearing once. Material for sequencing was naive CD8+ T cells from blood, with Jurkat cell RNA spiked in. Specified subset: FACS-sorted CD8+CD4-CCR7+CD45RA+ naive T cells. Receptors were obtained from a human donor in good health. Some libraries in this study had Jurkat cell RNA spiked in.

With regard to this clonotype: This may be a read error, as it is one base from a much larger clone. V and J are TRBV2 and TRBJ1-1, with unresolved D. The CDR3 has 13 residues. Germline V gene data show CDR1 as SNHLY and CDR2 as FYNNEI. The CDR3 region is CASSGLMNTEVFF. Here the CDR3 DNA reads TGTGCCAGCAGTGGACTGATGAACACTGAAGTTTTCTTT.

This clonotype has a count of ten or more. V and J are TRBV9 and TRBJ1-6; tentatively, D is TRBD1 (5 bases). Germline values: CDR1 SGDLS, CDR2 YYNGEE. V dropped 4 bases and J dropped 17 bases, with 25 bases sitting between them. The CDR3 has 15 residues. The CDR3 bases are TGTGCCAGCAGCTTGACAGCCTGGCCCCAGTCACCAATCCACTTT. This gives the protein CASSLTAWPQSPIHF.

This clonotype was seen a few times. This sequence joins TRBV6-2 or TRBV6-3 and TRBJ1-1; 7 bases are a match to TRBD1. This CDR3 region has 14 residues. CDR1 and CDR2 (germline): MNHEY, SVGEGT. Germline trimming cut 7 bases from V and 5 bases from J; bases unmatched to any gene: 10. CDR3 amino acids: CASKTYPTGTEAFF. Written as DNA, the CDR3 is TGTGCCAGCAAAACTTACCCGACAGGGACTGAAGCTTTCTTT.

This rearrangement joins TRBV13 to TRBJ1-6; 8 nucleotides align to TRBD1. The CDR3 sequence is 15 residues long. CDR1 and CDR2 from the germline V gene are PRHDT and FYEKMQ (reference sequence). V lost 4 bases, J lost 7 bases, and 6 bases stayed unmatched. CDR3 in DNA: TGTGCCAGCAGCTCATGGACAGGGCGAAATTCACCCCTCCACTTT. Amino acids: CASSSWTGRNSPLHF.

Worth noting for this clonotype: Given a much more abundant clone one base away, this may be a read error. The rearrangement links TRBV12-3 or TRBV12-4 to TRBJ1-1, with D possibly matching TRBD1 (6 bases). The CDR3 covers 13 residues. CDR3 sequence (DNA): TGTGCCCGCAGTCGGGGGGGGGCCACTGAAGCTTTCTTT. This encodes CARSRGGATEAFF.

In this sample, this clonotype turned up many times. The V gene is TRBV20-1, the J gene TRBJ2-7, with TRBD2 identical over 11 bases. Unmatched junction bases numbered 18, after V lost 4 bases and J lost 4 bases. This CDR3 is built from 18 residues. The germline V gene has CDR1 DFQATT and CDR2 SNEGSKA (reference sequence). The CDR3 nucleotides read TGCAGTGCTACCCCGCTGGGGCTAGCGGGGGGCCTCATTTACGAGCAGTACTTC. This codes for CSATPLGLAGGLIYEQYF.

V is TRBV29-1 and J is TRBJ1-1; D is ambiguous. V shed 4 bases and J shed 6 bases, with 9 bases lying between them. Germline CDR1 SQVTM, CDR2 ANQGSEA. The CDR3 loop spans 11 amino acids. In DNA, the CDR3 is TGCAGCGTTGCACTGGCCCCTGAAGCTTTCTTT. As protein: CSVALAPEAFF.

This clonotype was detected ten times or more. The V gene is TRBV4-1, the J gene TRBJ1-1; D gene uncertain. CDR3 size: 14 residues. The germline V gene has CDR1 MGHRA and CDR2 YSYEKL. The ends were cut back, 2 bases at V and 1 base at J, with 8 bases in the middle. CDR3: CASSQTGPNTEAFF. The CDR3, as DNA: TGCGCCAGCAGCCAAACCGGGCCGAACACTGAAGCTTTCTTT.

Here the CDR3 DNA reads TGTGCCAGCAGCTCCTTTAGCTCTGGAAACACCATATATTTT. Translated: CASSSFSSGNTIYF. V and J are TRBV9 and TRBJ1-3; D remains unclear. The germline CDR1 and CDR2 sequences are SGDLS and YYNGEE. The CDR3 is 14 amino acids. Trimming took 4 bases from V and 0 from J, leaving 8 bases between them.

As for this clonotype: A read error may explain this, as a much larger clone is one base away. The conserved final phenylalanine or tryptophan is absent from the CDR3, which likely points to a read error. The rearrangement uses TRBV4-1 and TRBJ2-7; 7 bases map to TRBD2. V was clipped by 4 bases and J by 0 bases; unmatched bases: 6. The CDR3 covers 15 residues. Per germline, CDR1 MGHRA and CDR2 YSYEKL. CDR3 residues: CASSPAAGFSYEQYL. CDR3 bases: TGCGCCAGCAGCCCGGCAGCGGGGTTCTCCTACGAGCAGTACCTC.

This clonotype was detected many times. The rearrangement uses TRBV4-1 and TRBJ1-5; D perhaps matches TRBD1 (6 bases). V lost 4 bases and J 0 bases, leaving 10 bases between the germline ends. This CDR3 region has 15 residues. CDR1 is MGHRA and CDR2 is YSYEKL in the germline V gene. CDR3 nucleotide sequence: TGCGCCAGCAGCCCTACAGGGATTAGCAATCAGCCCCAGCATTTT. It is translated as CASSPTGISNQPQHF.

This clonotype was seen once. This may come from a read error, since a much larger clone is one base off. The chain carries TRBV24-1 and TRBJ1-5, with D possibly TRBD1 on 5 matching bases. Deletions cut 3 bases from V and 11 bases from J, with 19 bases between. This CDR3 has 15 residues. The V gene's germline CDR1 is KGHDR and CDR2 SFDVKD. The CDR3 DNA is TGTGCCACCAGTGATCTCCGGCAGGACCAAGGGGCCCAGCATTTT. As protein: CATSDLRQDQGAQHF.

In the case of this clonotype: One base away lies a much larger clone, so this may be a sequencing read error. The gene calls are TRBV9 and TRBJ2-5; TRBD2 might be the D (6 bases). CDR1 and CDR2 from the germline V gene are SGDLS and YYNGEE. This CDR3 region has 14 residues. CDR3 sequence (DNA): TGTGCCAACAGCGAGCAAGGGACTGTTGAGACCCAGTACTTC. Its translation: CANSEQGTVETQYF.

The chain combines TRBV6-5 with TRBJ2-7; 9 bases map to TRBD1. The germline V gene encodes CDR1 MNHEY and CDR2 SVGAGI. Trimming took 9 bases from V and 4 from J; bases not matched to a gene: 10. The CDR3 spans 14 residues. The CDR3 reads CASSVDRGPYEQYF. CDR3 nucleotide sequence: TGTGCCAGTTCGGTGGACAGGGGCCCATACGAGCAGTACTTC.

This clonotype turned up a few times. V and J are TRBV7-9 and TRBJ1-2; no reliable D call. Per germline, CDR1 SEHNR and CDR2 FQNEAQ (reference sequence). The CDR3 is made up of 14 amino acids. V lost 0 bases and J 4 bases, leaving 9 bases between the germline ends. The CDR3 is CASSLAGSGYGYTF. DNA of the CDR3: TGTGCCAGCAGCTTAGCGGGTTCAGGCTATGGCTACACCTTC. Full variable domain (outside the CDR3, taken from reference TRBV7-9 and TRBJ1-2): DTGVSQNPRHKITKRGQNVTFRCDPISEHNRLYWYRQTLGQGPEFLTYFQNEAQLEKSRLLSDRFSAERPKGSFSTLEIQRTEQGDSAMYLCASSLAGSGYGYTFGSGTRLTVV.

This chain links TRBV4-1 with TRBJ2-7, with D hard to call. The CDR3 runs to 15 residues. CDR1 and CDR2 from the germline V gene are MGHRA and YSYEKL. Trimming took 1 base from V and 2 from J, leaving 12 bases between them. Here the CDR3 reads CASSQGDPGTYEQYF. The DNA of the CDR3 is TGCGCCAGCAGCCAAGGCGACCCAGGTACCTACGAGCAGTACTTC.

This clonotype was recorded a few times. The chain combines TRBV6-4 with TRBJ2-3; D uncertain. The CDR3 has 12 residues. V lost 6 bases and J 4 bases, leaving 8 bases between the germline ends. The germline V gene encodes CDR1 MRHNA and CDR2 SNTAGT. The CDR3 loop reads CASRDSSDTQYF. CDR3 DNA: TGTGCCAGCAGAGATAGTTCAGATACGCAGTATTTT.

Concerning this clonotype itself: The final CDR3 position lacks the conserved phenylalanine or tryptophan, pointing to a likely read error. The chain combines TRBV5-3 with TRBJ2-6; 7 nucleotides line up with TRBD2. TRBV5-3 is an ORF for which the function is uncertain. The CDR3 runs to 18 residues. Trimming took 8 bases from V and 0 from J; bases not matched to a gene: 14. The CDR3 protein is CASSLLAGVISGANVLTI. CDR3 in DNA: TGTGCCAGCAGCCTCCTGGCGGGGGTAATCTCTGGGGCCAACGTCCTGACTATC.

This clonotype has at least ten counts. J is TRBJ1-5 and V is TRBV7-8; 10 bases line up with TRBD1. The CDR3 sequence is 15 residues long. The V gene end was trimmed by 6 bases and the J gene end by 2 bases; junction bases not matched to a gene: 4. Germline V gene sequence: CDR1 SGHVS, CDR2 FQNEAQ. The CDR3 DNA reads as TGTGCCAGCAGTCAGACAGGGGGCGGCAATCAGCCCCAGCATTTT. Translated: CASSQTGGGNQPQHF. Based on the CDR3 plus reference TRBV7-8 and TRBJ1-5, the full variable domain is GAGVSQSPRYKVAKRGQDVALRCDPISGHVSLFWYQQALGQGPEFLTYFQNEAQLDKSGLPSDRFFAERPEGSVSTLKIQRTQQEDSAVYLCASSQTGGGNQPQHFGDGTRLSIL.

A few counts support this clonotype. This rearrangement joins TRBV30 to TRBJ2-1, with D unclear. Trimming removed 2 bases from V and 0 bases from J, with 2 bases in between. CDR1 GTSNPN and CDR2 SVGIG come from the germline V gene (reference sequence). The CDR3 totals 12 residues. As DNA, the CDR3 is TGTGCCTGGAGTAGCTCCTACAATGAGCAGTTCTTC. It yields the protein CAWSSSYNEQFF.

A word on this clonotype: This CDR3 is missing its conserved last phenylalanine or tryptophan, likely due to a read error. CDR3 in amino acids: CASSPGLAGGYEQYL. The CDR3 DNA follows: TGTGCCAGCAGCCCCGGACTAGCGGGAGGCTACGAGCAGTACCTC. The rearrangement uses TRBV3-1 and TRBJ2-7, with 14 bases aligning to TRBD2. The junction had 2 bases not matched to a gene; V was cut back by 4 bases and J by 3 bases. Germline V gives CDR1 LGHDT, CDR2 YNNKEL (reference sequence). The CDR3 length is 15 residues.

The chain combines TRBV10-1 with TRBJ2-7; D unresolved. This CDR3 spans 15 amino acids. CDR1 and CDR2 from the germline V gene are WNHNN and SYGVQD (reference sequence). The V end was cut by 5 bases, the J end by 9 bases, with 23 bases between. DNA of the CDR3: TGCGCCAGCAGTAAGGACGGACCAGGCTACGAAGGGCAGTACTTC. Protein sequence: CASSKDGPGYEGQYF.

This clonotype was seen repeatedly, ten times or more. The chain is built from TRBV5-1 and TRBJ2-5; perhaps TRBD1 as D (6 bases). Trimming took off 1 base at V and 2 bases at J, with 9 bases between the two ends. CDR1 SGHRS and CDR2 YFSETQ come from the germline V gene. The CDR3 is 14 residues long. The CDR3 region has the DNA TGCGCCAGCAGCTTGTGGCAGGGGCAAGAGACCCAGTACTTC. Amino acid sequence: CASSLWQGQETQYF. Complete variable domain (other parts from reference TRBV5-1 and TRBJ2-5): KAGVTQTPRYLIKTRGQQVTLSCSPISGHRSVSWYQQTPGQGLQFLFEYFSETQRNKGNFPGRFSGRQFSNSRSEMNVSTLELGDSALYLCASSLWQGQETQYFGPGTRLLVL.